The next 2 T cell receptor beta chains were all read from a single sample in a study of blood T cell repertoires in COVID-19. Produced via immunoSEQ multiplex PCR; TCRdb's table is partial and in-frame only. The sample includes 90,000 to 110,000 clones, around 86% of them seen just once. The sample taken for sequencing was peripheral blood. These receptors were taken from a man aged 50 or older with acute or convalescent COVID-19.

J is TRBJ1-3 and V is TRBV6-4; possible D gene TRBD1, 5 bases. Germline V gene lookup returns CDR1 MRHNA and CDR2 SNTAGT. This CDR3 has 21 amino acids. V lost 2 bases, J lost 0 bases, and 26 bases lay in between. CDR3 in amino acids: CASSDDPRGEAPLSSGNTIYF. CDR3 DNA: TGTGCCAGCAGTGACGACCCCCGAGGGGAGGCTCCTCTCAGCTCTGGAAACACCATATATTTT.

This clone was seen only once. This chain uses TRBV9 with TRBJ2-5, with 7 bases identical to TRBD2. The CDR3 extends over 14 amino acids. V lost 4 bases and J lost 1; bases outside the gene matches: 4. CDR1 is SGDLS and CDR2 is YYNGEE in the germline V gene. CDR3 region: CASSSRTSQETQYF. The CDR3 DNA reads TGTGCCAGCAGCTCTCGGACTAGCCAAGAGACCCAGTACTTC.